The next 4 T cell receptor beta chains were all read from a single sample in a study of shared clonotypes between healthy human individuals. Generated by immunoSEQ multiplex PCR, the TCRdb table keeps only in-frame clones and is missing some. Here the sample spans fewer than 2.5 million clones, 80% to 95% being singletons. Sequencing was done on a sample of naive CD4+ T cells from PBMCs. The sample's subset: CD45RA+ positively selected. The receptor source for this set is a man between 18 and 35 years old in good health. Some clones in this sample may be carry-over from other donors' samples.

The rearrangement joins TRBV7-9 to TRBJ2-3; TRBD1 is a possible D gene (6 bases). This CDR3 has 15 amino acids. Germline CDR1 is SEHNR and CDR2 is FQNEAQ (reference sequence). V dropped 5 bases and J dropped 2 bases, with 14 bases sitting between them. The CDR3 is CASSGGQFPTDTQYF. In DNA form, the CDR3 reads TGTGCCAGCAGCGGCGGACAGTTCCCCACAGATACGCAGTATTTT.

This rearrangement joins TRBV7-2 to TRBJ2-2; D ambiguous. Germline CDR1 is SGHTA and CDR2 is FQGNSA. Trimming removed 4 bases at V and 3 bases at J, with 3 bases between. The CDR3 runs 12 residues. Written as DNA, the CDR3 is TGTGCCAGCAGCTCCGACACCGGGGAGCTGTTTTTT. Amino acid sequence: CASSSDTGELFF.

The rearrangement uses TRBV5-6 and TRBJ2-6, with D possibly matching TRBD2 (6 bases). Trimming stripped 5 bases from V and 0 bases from J, with 12 bases between. Looked up from germline, CDR1 is SGHDT and CDR2 is YYEEEE. The CDR3 runs 16 residues. The CDR3 nucleotides read TGTGCCAGCAGGGGCGGGGTGAACTCTGGGGCCAACGTCCTGACTTTC. This sequence encodes CASRGGVNSGANVLTF.

Worth noting for this clone: Other DNA sequences in the sample encode the same CDR3. V usage is TRBV7-3 and J usage is TRBJ2-3, with a weak D call TRBD2 (5 bases). This CDR3 has 12 amino acids. The V end lost 5 bases, the J end lost 6 bases, and 9 bases lay between the germline ends. Germline CDR1 is SGHTA and CDR2 is FQGTGA. In DNA, the CDR3 is TGTGCCAGCAGCCGAGGCGGGGATACGCAGTATTTT. It yields the protein CASSRGGDTQYF.